A single sample gave rise to the 22 T cell receptor beta chains below, sequenced in a study of blood T cells in healthy people across ages. Through a sample-barcoded 5' primer and a J-beta primer mix, a second PCR was run for roughly 6 to 12 cycles. TCRdb re-analysed the 5' RACE reads in MiXCR, keeping a single row per CDR3 protein. This sample carries some 930,000 distinct CDR3 sequences, almost 30% of them seen once, and the ten largest clones take roughly 10%. The data were also submitted as part of a second study, on T cells of mothers and their children.

The sequenced sample consisted of blood. Receptor source: a woman aged 40 to 55 in good health.

The gene calls are TRBV5-1 and TRBJ2-1; D call uncertain. The length of the CDR3 is 18 residues. Germline values: CDR1 SGHRS, CDR2 YFSETQ. Trimming cost V 4 bases and J 2 bases, with 22 bases left between them. CDR3 amino acids: CASSTRASTHQAYNEQFF. The CDR3 DNA follows: TGCGCCAGCAGCACCCGGGCTAGTACACATCAGGCCTACAATGAGCAGTTCTTC.

This clonotype was found a few times. In DNA, the CDR3 is TGCAGTGCTAGAGAGGCAATCCGACAGCGGGAGAATGGCTACACCTTC. It is translated as CSAREAIRQRENGYTF. The genes are TRBV20-1 and TRBJ1-2; TRBD1 might be the D (5 bases). This CDR3 contains 16 residues. The germline CDR1 and CDR2 sequences are DFQATT and SNEGSKA (reference sequence). V lost 0 bases and J lost 6, with 20 bases in between.

The chain joins TRBV28 to TRBJ2-1, with 11 bases that match TRBD1. The V gene end was trimmed by 3 bases and the J gene end by 9 bases; junction bases not matched to a gene: 10. The CDR3 runs 16 residues. Germline assignment: CDR1 MDHEN and CDR2 SYDVKM. The CDR3 DNA follows: TGTGCCAGCAGTTTCATAGGACAGGGGGCCGAGGGTGAGCAGTTCTTC. This gives the protein CASSFIGQGAEGEQFF.

The chain recombines TRBV29-1 with TRBJ1-2; D remains ambiguous. V lost 4 bases, J lost 5 bases, and 14 bases lay in between. Germline V CDR1 and CDR2: SQVTM, ANQGSEA. CDR3 size: 13 residues. The CDR3 sequence: CSVVTSAEYGYTF. The CDR3 nucleotides read TGCAGCGTTGTGACATCCGCGGAGTATGGCTACACCTTC.

A few counts support this clonotype. This chain connects TRBV5-1 to TRBJ2-7; D may be TRBD1 or TRBD2 (5 bases each). Trimming cost V 5 bases and J 5 bases, with 23 bases left between them. The CDR3 length is 16 residues. CDR1 is SGHRS, CDR2 YFSETQ, per germline. The CDR3 nucleotides are TGCGCCAGCAGATTTGGGGGAGAAAATGGCAGGCACGAGCAGTACTTC. Translated: CASRFGGENGRHEQYF.

The chain combines TRBV18 with TRBJ1-4, with D unclear. CDR1 and CDR2 from the germline V gene are KGHSH and LQKENI. Trimming removed 2 bases from V and 6 bases from J, with 7 bases in between. This CDR3 has 13 residues. The CDR3 loop is CASSPGLYEKLFF. As DNA, the CDR3 is TGTGCCAGCTCACCAGGACTTTATGAAAAACTGTTTTTT.

This clonotype was picked up many times. The rearrangement links TRBV5-1 to TRBJ1-1; 7 bases map to TRBD1. The J segment lost 3 bases and the V segment lost 4 bases, leaving 9 bases of the junction unmatched. The germline V gene has CDR1 SGHRS and CDR2 YFSETQ. CDR3 size: 15 residues. CDR3 loop: CASSGGQFIYTEAFF. The CDR3 bases are TGCGCCAGCAGCGGGGGACAGTTCATCTACACTGAAGCTTTCTTT.

The chain links TRBV28 to TRBJ2-3; 8 bases align to TRBD2. The V segment lost 6 bases and the J segment 5 bases; nucleotides outside the gene matches: 7. This CDR3 spans 14 amino acids. The germline CDR1 and CDR2 sequences are MDHEN and SYDVKM. CDR3 sequence reads: CASSRGGPQDTQYF. Written as DNA, the CDR3 is TGTGCCAGCAGCCGCGGGGGGCCGCAAGATACGCAGTATTTT. Full variable domain (remainder filled in from reference TRBV28 and TRBJ2-3): DVKVTQSSRYLVKRTGEKVFLECVQDMDHENMFWYRQDPGLGLRLIYFSYDVKMKEKGDIPEGYSVSREKKERFSLILESASTNQTSMYLCASSRGGPQDTQYFGPGTRLTVL.

This clonotype was detected only once. The genes are TRBV7-2 and TRBJ2-5; D unclear. CDR1 SGHTA and CDR2 FQGNSA come from the germline V gene. The CDR3 has 13 amino acids. V was shortened by 5 bases and J by 4 bases, with 11 bases between the two germline ends. CDR3 sequence reads: CASSPPVSETQYF. CDR3 DNA sequence: TGTGCCAGCAGCCCACCGGTTTCAGAGACCCAGTACTTC.

In this sample, this clonotype turned up once. This chain links TRBV4-1 with TRBJ2-5; D is perhaps TRBD2 (6 bases). Germline V lookup: CDR1 MGHRA, CDR2 YSYEKL. The CDR3 totals 18 residues. Trimming stripped 0 bases from V and 3 bases from J, with 20 bases between. The CDR3: CASSQDLSGSGNKETQYF. CDR3 DNA sequence: TGCGCCAGCAGCCAAGATTTGAGCGGGTCAGGGAATAAAGAGACCCAGTACTTC.

The chain joins TRBV7-9 to TRBJ1-1, with TRBD1 matching over 7 bases. The junction had 3 bases not matched to a gene; V was cut back by 6 bases and J by 8 bases. Germline loops: CDR1 SEHNR, CDR2 FQNEAQ (reference sequence). This CDR3 is built from 11 residues. Here the CDR3 DNA reads TGTGCCAGCAGACAGACAGGGGAAGCTTTCTTT. It encodes CASRQTGEAFF. The variable domain in full, with the rest retrieved from reference TRBV7-9 and TRBJ1-1, is DTGVSQNPRHKITKRGQNVTFRCDPISEHNRLYWYRQTLGQGPEFLTYFQNEAQLEKSRLLSDRFSAERPKGSFSTLEIQRTEQGDSAMYLCASRQTGEAFFGQGTRLTVV.

The chain combines TRBV5-1 with TRBJ1-2; the D gene is possibly TRBD1 (5 bases). Germline V lookup: CDR1 SGHRS, CDR2 YFSETQ. The CDR3 is 13 amino acids. Trimming pared 4 bases from V and 8 bases from J, leaving 15 bases between. The CDR3 sequence is CASSRDRRGGYTF. CDR3 in DNA: TGCGCCAGCAGCCGGGACCGCCGAGGAGGCTACACCTTC.

The V and J genes are TRBV15 and TRBJ1-1, with TRBD1 as a possible D gene (5 bases). The V gene lost 5 bases and the J gene lost 6 bases, with 16 bases spanning the gap. The CDR3 is 14 amino acids. In germline, CDR1 is LNHNV, CDR2 YYDKDF (reference sequence). In DNA form, the CDR3 reads TGTGCCACCAGCGGTCACCGGCAGGGCTCTGAAGCTTTCTTT. Translated: CATSGHRQGSEAFF.

As regards this clonotype: Sequence at one end of the junction differs from germline and may be a read error. This chain joins TRBV13 and TRBJ2-4; 7 nucleotides align to TRBD1. CDR3 length: 17 amino acids. Germline loops: CDR1 PRHDT, CDR2 FYEKMQ (reference sequence). CDR3 coding DNA: TGTGCCAGCAGCATAAGCCGGGACAGCCTAGCCAAAAACATTCGGTACTTC. Translating it yields CASSISRDSLAKNIRYF.

This clonotype was counted between two and nine times. Just one base apart from a much larger clone, this may be a read error. J is TRBJ2-7 and V is TRBV20-1; D remains ambiguous. Looked up from germline, CDR1 is DFQATT and CDR2 is SNEGSKA (reference sequence). The CDR3 spans 10 residues. Trimming took off 2 bases at V and 9 bases at J, with 8 bases between the two ends. The CDR3 DNA is TGCAGTGCTAGAACCAGCCGGCAGTACTTC. Translation: CSARTSRQYF.

This clonotype has more than one count but fewer than ten. The chain recombines TRBV5-1 with TRBJ1-1, with D tentatively TRBD1 (6 bases). There are 17 residues in the CDR3. CDR1 SGHRS and CDR2 YFSETQ come from the germline V gene. With 3 bases removed from V and 0 bases from J, the gap between germline ends came to 18 bases. CDR3 loop: CASSWDRDTPMNTEAFF. DNA of the CDR3: TGCGCCAGCAGCTGGGATCGGGACACACCCATGAACACTGAAGCTTTCTTT.

The rearrangement links TRBV7-9 to TRBJ1-1; D perhaps matches TRBD1 (6 bases). Germline assignment: CDR1 SEHNR and CDR2 FQNEAQ (reference sequence). The V end lost 1 base, the J end lost 11 bases, and 20 bases lay between the germline ends. This CDR3 has 15 amino acids. The CDR3 is CASSLGMGHDAVAFF. Here the CDR3 DNA reads TGTGCCAGCAGCTTAGGCATGGGACACGACGCCGTGGCTTTCTTT. Supplemented by reference TRBV7-9 and TRBJ1-1, the full variable domain reads DTGVSQNPRHKITKRGQNVTFRCDPISEHNRLYWYRQTLGQGPEFLTYFQNEAQLEKSRLLSDRFSAERPKGSFSTLEIQRTEQGDSAMYLCASSLGMGHDAVAFFGQGTRLTVV.

This clonotype was recorded at least ten times. This CDR3 reads CSAEGTGYGYQYF. Written as DNA, the CDR3 is TGCAGTGCAGAAGGGACAGGGTATGGGTACCAGTACTTC. V usage is TRBV20-1 and J usage is TRBJ2-5; 9 bases match TRBD1. The CDR3 has 13 residues. Germline-derived CDR1 and CDR2 are DFQATT and SNEGSKA (reference sequence). The ends lost 6 bases at V and 10 bases at J; junction bases unmatched: 12.

This clonotype came up a few times. A read error may explain this, as a much larger clone is one base away. This rearrangement joins TRBV4-2 to TRBJ2-6; D is unresolved. CDR3 length: 16 residues. V lost 1 base to trimming and J lost 0 bases, with 7 bases between them. Germline CDR1 is LGHNA and CDR2 is YNFKEQ. CDR3 sequence: CASSQGMTSGANVLTF. In DNA form, the CDR3 reads TGTGCCAGCAGCCAAGGTATGACCTCTGGGGCCAACGTCCTGACTTTC.

The rearrangement links TRBV20-1 to TRBJ1-5; no clear D. CDR1 and CDR2 (germline): DFQATT, SNEGSKA (reference sequence). V was shortened by 6 bases and J by 3 bases, with 15 bases between the two germline ends. The CDR3 runs to 14 residues. The CDR3 here is CSAKGGSTNQPQHF. In nucleotides, the CDR3 is TGCAGTGCAAAAGGAGGGAGTACCAATCAGCCCCAGCATTTT.

V usage is TRBV19 and J usage is TRBJ2-2; no reliable D call. The germline V and J ends were trimmed by 1 base and 5 bases, with 8 bases remaining between them. Germline assignment: CDR1 LNHDA and CDR2 SQIVND (reference sequence). CDR3 length: 14 amino acids. Here the CDR3 DNA reads TGTGCCAGTAGTATAGTAAGTTGGACCGGGGAGCTGTTTTTT. As protein: CASSIVSWTGELFF.

This chain joins TRBV30 and TRBJ1-3, with D perhaps matching TRBD1 (5 bases). The germline CDR1 and CDR2 sequences are GTSNPN and SVGIG (reference sequence). Trimming stripped 2 bases from V and 4 bases from J, with 12 bases between. This CDR3 contains 14 residues. The CDR3 DNA reads as TGTGCCTGGAGTCCCGGGACGATCGGAAACACCATATATTTT. It specifies CAWSPGTIGNTIYF.